This T cell receptor (beta chain) was observed in a study of Ad26.COV2.S vaccination and SARS-CoV-2 variants. The sample's treatment: over 15 received Ad26.COV2.S at low or high dose, single or two shots; about 5 received placebo; per-sample allocation not given. Sampling took place 63 days after the first vaccine or placebo injection. Germline-derived CDR1 and CDR2 are LNHDA and SQIVND (reference sequence). Unmatched junction bases numbered 2, after V lost 0 bases and J lost 3 bases. The CDR3 sequence is 15 residues long. Sequencing used immunoSEQ multiplex PCR; TCRdb keeps in-frame clones, though not all of them. The repertoire holds around 450,000 clones, with 75% to 95% as singletons.

The input for sequencing was peripheral blood, taken in a trial of Ad26.COV2.S vaccine versus placebo. This receptor was obtained from a person aged 18-60 years who received the Ad26.COV2.S COVID-19 vaccine or a placebo. This chain joins TRBV19 and TRBJ1-5; 7 bases map to TRBD1. The CDR3 DNA reads as TGTGCCAGTAGTATAGACAGGGGGTACAATCAGCCCCAGCATTTT. Translation: CASSIDRGYNQPQHF.